A single sample gave rise to the 20 T cell receptor beta chains below, sequenced in a study of cytomegalovirus exposure and HLA in healthy donors. The primer mix had 60 Vbeta and 13 Jbeta primers. Sequencing used immunoSEQ multiplex PCR; TCRdb keeps in-frame clones, though not all of them. The sample holds approximately 140,000 clones; 75% to 80% are singletons and the top ten take about 6.6%. The specimen sequenced was PBMCs. Receptors were obtained from a woman in her thirties or forties in good health and CMV-seropositive.

J is TRBJ2-3 and V is TRBV2; 9 nucleotides align to TRBD1. V lost 6 bases and J lost 5; bases outside the gene matches: 9. Looked up from germline, CDR1 is SNHLY and CDR2 is FYNNEI. The CDR3 spans 15 residues. The CDR3 nucleotides are TGTGCCAGCAGACAAGGGACAGGGTCGGGAGATACGCAGTATTTT. Its translation is CASRQGTGSGDTQYF.

The chain carries TRBV2 and TRBJ1-5; D possibly corresponds to TRBD1 (5 bases). Germline CDR1 is SNHLY and CDR2 is FYNNEI. The CDR3 is made up of 17 amino acids. V was clipped by 5 bases and J by 1 base, with 18 bases between them. This CDR3 is CASSLRVGGGSNQPQHF. The CDR3 coding sequence is TGTGCCAGCAGTCTCCGGGTGGGCGGGGGAAGCAATCAGCCCCAGCATTTT.

In its sample, this clone was seen a few times. This chain links TRBV18 with TRBJ2-5; 8 bases are shared with TRBD2. J gave up 0 bases and V 3 bases, and 18 bases lay outside the gene matches. This CDR3 contains 20 residues. CDR1 is KGHSH and CDR2 is LQKENI in the germline V gene. Here the CDR3 reads CASSPTNSAGVGGYQETQYF. Written as DNA, the CDR3 is TGTGCCAGCTCACCCACGAATTCAGCGGGAGTGGGGGGTTACCAAGAGACCCAGTACTTC.

J is TRBJ2-2 and V is TRBV9; 11 bases match TRBD2. CDR1 is SGDLS and CDR2 is YYNGEE in the germline V gene. This CDR3 spans 17 amino acids. The V segment lost 0 bases and the J segment 0 bases; nucleotides outside the gene matches: 1. In DNA, the CDR3 is TGTGCCAGCAGCGTAGGGACTAGCGGGCCGAACACCGGGGAGCTGTTTTTT. Its translation: CASSVGTSGPNTGELFF.

The chain carries TRBV7-8 and TRBJ2-3; TRBD2 aligns across 8 bases. The CDR3 runs 16 residues. CDR1 and CDR2 (germline): SGHVS, FQNEAQ. V shed 0 bases and J 0 bases; nucleotides not matched to a gene: 2. The CDR3 coding sequence is TGTGCCAGCAGCTTAGCTTCTAGCGGGAGCACAGATACGCAGTATTTT. The encoded protein is CASSLASSGSTDTQYF.

This chain joins TRBV19 and TRBJ2-1; TRBD2 might be the D (6 bases). CDR3 length equals 15 residues. V dropped 1 base and J dropped 0 bases, with 7 bases sitting between them. The V gene's germline CDR1 is LNHDA and CDR2 SQIVND (reference sequence). CDR3 nucleotide sequence: TGTGCCAGTAGTATAGGTAGCGGCTCCTACAATGAGCAGTTCTTC. It translates to CASSIGSGSYNEQFF.

The DNA of the CDR3 is TGTGCCAGCAGGCCCCGACTAGAGCGAGAGGAGACCCAGTACTTC. As protein: CASRPRLEREETQYF. The chain is built from TRBV5-5 and TRBJ2-5; a possible D gene is TRBD2 (6 bases). The CDR3 has 15 amino acids. Germline assignment: CDR1 SGHKS and CDR2 YYEKEE (reference sequence). Trimming took 5 bases from V and 5 from J, leaving 19 bases between them.

In the case of this clone: The sample has other DNA sequences that encode this CDR3 too. The chain is built from TRBV27 and TRBJ2-5; D gene uncertain. This CDR3 region has 13 residues. Germline values: CDR1 MNHEY, CDR2 SMNVEV (reference sequence). V was shortened by 0 bases and J by 5 bases, with 7 bases between the two germline ends. In nucleotides, the CDR3 is TGTGCCAGCAGTTTATCGAGGTGGGAGACCCAGTACTTC. This sequence encodes CASSLSRWETQYF.

The J gene is TRBJ2-3, the V gene TRBV10-3; D perhaps matches TRBD1 (6 bases). Germline-derived CDR1 and CDR2 are ENHRY and SYGVKD. This CDR3 region has 13 residues. V shed 4 bases and J shed 3 bases, with 8 bases lying between them. CDR3 DNA: TGTGCCATCAGTGGAGGGGGAACAGATACGCAGTATTTT. This encodes CAISGGGTDTQYF.

The rearrangement uses TRBV5-4 and TRBJ1-1; the D gene is possibly TRBD1 (6 bases). Trimming removed 4 bases from V and 4 bases from J, with 14 bases in between. The CDR3 consists of 14 residues. Germline V gene sequence: CDR1 SGHNT, CDR2 YYREEE (reference sequence). The DNA of the CDR3 is TGTGCCAGCAGCCCGGACAGTTTCAGCACTGAAGCTTTCTTT. Translated, it gives CASSPDSFSTEAFF.

The chain joins TRBV7-9 to TRBJ2-7; the D gene is possibly TRBD2 (6 bases). The CDR3 is 13 amino acids. V lost 4 bases to trimming and J lost 2 bases, with 9 bases between them. Germline CDR1 and CDR2: SEHNR and FQNEAQ (reference sequence). The CDR3 DNA reads TGTGCCAGCAGCTCTGCGGGGCCCTACGAGCAGTACTTC. Amino acid sequence: CASSSAGPYEQYF.

The chain uses TRBV5-1 and TRBJ2-3, with TRBD2 matching over 7 bases. J lost 6 bases, V lost 2 bases, and 6 bases had no gene match. Germline V gene data show CDR1 as SGHRS and CDR2 as YFSETQ. This CDR3 has 14 residues. The DNA for the CDR3 is TGCGCCAGCAGCTTTGGGAGGGCGGAGGATACGCAGTATTTT. This gives the protein CASSFGRAEDTQYF.

This clone has more than one count but fewer than ten. This chain links TRBV11-2 with TRBJ2-7, with TRBD1 matching over 9 bases. CDR1 SGHAT and CDR2 FQNNGV come from the germline V gene. The CDR3 length is 16 residues. The V and J ends lost 1 base and 2 bases, in that order; junction bases with no gene match: 6. CDR3 in DNA: TGTGCCAGCAGCTTAGCGATGGGACAGGGCACCTACGAGCAGTACTTC. Translated: CASSLAMGQGTYEQYF.

J is TRBJ2-5 and V is TRBV7-2, with TRBD1 matching over 10 bases. Germline V gives CDR1 SGHTA, CDR2 FQGNSA. Trimming took 3 bases from V and 8 from J; bases not matched to a gene: 9. CDR3 size: 15 residues. CDR3 loop: CASSFSGTGVRTQYF. The CDR3 DNA reads as TGTGCCAGCAGCTTCTCCGGGACAGGGGTTAGAACCCAGTACTTC.

The CDR3 sequence: CASDRGINQPQHF. For the CDR3, the DNA is TGTGCCAGCGACAGGGGTATCAATCAGCCCCAGCATTTT. This chain connects TRBV2 to TRBJ1-5; TRBD1 matches 8 bases. Germline loops: CDR1 SNHLY, CDR2 FYNNEI. This CDR3 has 13 amino acids. The junction had 3 bases not matched to a gene; V was cut back by 8 bases and J by 3 bases.

The rearrangement uses TRBV18 and TRBJ2-7, with D hard to call. This CDR3 has 12 residues. Trimming stripped 4 bases from V and 3 bases from J, with 7 bases between. The germline gives CDR1 KGHSH, CDR2 LQKENI. The CDR3 is CASSQTGYEQYF. CDR3 sequence (DNA): TGTGCCAGCTCACAGACGGGCTACGAGCAGTACTTC.

This chain links TRBV5-1 with TRBJ1-1, with TRBD1 as a possible D gene (5 bases). The germline V and J ends were trimmed by 1 base and 7 bases, with 8 bases remaining between them. This CDR3 spans 12 amino acids. Germline V gives CDR1 SGHRS, CDR2 YFSETQ. This chain's CDR3 is CASSLQGVEAFF. The DNA of the CDR3 is TGCGCCAGCAGCTTGCAAGGGGTTGAAGCTTTCTTT.

The CDR3 protein is CASSPGQSTDTQYF. The CDR3 DNA reads as TGTGCCAGCAGTCCAGGACAGAGTACAGATACGCAGTATTTT. The chain links TRBV28 to TRBJ2-3, with a weak D call TRBD1 (6 bases). Between the trimmed V and J ends, which lost 5 bases and 3 bases, there was a span of 12 bases. This CDR3 has 14 residues. Germline CDR1 MDHEN, CDR2 SYDVKM.

The chain uses TRBV5-1 and TRBJ2-1, with 7 bases matching TRBD2. The CDR3 has 15 residues. Per the germline V gene, CDR1 is SGHRS and CDR2 is YFSETQ. With V trimmed by 4 bases and J by 0 bases, 4 bases remained unmatched. The CDR3 sequence is CASSSSGPSYNEQFF. The CDR3 DNA reads TGCGCCAGCAGCAGTAGCGGGCCCTCCTACAATGAGCAGTTCTTC.

Turning to this clone: The sample has other DNA sequences that encode this CDR3 too. CDR3 nucleotides: TGCGCCAGCAGCTTGACCCCGGACAGAGCCTCTGGGGCCAACGTCCTGACTTTC. It is translated as CASSLTPDRASGANVLTF. This chain uses TRBV5-1 with TRBJ2-6, with TRBD1 as a possible D gene (6 bases). CDR3 length equals 18 residues. CDR1 is SGHRS, CDR2 YFSETQ, per germline. The V end lost 1 base, the J end lost 0 bases, and 14 bases lay between the germline ends.